The 6 T cell receptor beta chains reported below all come from one sample, sequenced in a study of beta chain features in type 1 diabetes. Expressed TCRB transcripts were sequenced because the isolated RNA had all been reverse transcribed beforehand. Repertoires were generated with immunoSEQ multiplex PCR, while TCRdb's copy carries only in-frame clones and drops some. This sample has 810,000 or so clones, with about a sixth found just once. The specimen was naive CD4+ T cells from blood. These receptor sequences come from a woman between 18 and 29 years old in good health.

The sample holds a few counts of this clone. This rearrangement joins TRBV5-1 to TRBJ2-1; D uncertain. The germline gives CDR1 SGHRS, CDR2 YFSETQ. The CDR3 has 13 residues. Trimming removed 4 bases at V and 0 bases at J, with 5 bases between. CDR3 protein: CASSGRSYNEQFF. DNA of the CDR3: TGCGCCAGCAGCGGACGCTCCTACAATGAGCAGTTCTTC.

This clone came up a few times. J is TRBJ2-3 and V is TRBV9; 10 positions agree with TRBD2. Losses at the gene ends were 4 bases for V and 1 base for J; bases not matched to a gene: 9. Per the germline V gene, CDR1 is SGDLS and CDR2 is YYNGEE. This CDR3 spans 17 amino acids. CDR3 amino acids: CASSLSGGATGTDTQYF. CDR3 nucleotides: TGTGCCAGCAGCCTAAGCGGGGGGGCCACTGGCACAGATACGCAGTATTTT.

The chain couples TRBV19 to TRBJ2-1; possible D gene TRBD2, 6 bases. The CDR3 covers 13 residues. With 7 bases removed from V and 4 bases from J, the gap between germline ends came to 11 bases. Looked up from germline, CDR1 is LNHDA and CDR2 is SQIVND (reference sequence). The CDR3 DNA sequence: TGTGCCAGTAAGGGACTGTTATACAATGAGCAGTTCTTC. Its translation: CASKGLLYNEQFF.

V and J are TRBV5-4 and TRBJ2-7; D is perhaps TRBD2 (5 bases). Trimming removed 3 bases from V and 6 bases from J, with 13 bases in between. Germline CDR1 is SGHNT and CDR2 is YYREEE (reference sequence). The CDR3 loop spans 13 amino acids. The CDR3 nucleotides read TGTGCCAGCAGCTGGGCGGGTATGGGCGAGCAGTACTTC. It translates to CASSWAGMGEQYF.

Only a few counts were recorded for this clone. The rearrangement links TRBV9 to TRBJ1-1, with a tentative D call TRBD1 (6 bases). The CDR3 consists of 15 residues. V was shortened by 3 bases and J by 2 bases, with 14 bases between the two germline ends. The V gene's germline CDR1 is SGDLS and CDR2 YYNGEE. The CDR3 sequence is CASSAPLDSNTEAFF. The CDR3, as DNA: TGTGCCAGCAGCGCGCCTCTGGACAGTAACACTGAAGCTTTCTTT.

The chain couples TRBV28 to TRBJ2-6, with unresolved D. This CDR3 contains 14 residues. V was clipped by 7 bases and J by 2 bases, with 9 bases between them. Germline V CDR1 and CDR2: MDHEN, SYDVKM. The CDR3 bases are TGTGCCAGCAAAAAGGGCCCTGGGGCCAACGTCCTGACTTTC. It encodes CASKKGPGANVLTF.